This T cell receptor (beta chain) was retrieved from a study of PD-1 blockade in classical Hodgkin lymphoma. TCRdb's table, derived via immunoSEQ multiplex PCR, lists solely in-frame clones and lacks some. Among around 13,000 clones listed, 90% were seen once. With no exception, relapse followed autologous stem cell transplantation in all patients, and brentuximab vedotin exposure varied. Thawed PBMCs yielded CD4+ T cells through magnetic negative selection. The sample consisted of CD4+ T cells from blood, taken at baseline. The source is a human donor with classical Hodgkin lymphoma.

DNA for the CDR3: TGTGCCAGCAGTTTGCAGGACGATCAAGAGACCCAGTACTTC. Residues: CASSLQDDQETQYF. This chain uses TRBV28 with TRBJ2-5; D is uncertain. The CDR3 runs 14 residues. V lost 3 bases and J lost 2, with 10 bases in between. Germline CDR1 and CDR2: MDHEN and SYDVKM.